The 28 T cell receptor beta chains given below trace back to one sample, sequenced in a study of OX40 agonist ivuxolimab in advanced cancers. Generated by immunoSEQ multiplex PCR, the TCRdb table keeps only in-frame clones and is missing some. The repertoire holds around 14,000 clones, with around 75% as singletons. Sequencing used CD4+ or CD8+ T cells sorted from blood, obtained in a trial of the OX40 agonist ivuxolimab. The receptors here all came from an adult with an advanced solid tumor such as melanoma, head and neck, liver or kidney cancer.

This clone was detected a few times. CDR3 sequence reads: CASSYSDRDEQFF. For the CDR3, the DNA is TGTGCCAGCAGTTACTCTGACAGGGATGAGCAGTTCTTC. This rearrangement joins TRBV6-5 to TRBJ2-1, with 7 positions matching TRBD1. V lost 0 bases to trimming and J lost 8 bases; unmatched junction nucleotides: 1. Looked up from germline, CDR1 is MNHEY and CDR2 is SVGAGI. The CDR3 is made up of 13 amino acids.

The V and J genes are TRBV4-1 and TRBJ2-1, with D uncertain. This CDR3 has 12 residues. V lost 8 bases, J lost 5 bases, and 10 bases lay in between. CDR1 and CDR2 (germline): MGHRA, YSYEKL. For the CDR3, the DNA is TGCGCCAGCGGTCTCCACGACAATGAGCAGTTCTTC. This sequence encodes CASGLHDNEQFF.

The chain carries TRBV15 and TRBJ2-3; 12 bases line up with TRBD2. The germline gives CDR1 LNHNV, CDR2 YYDKDF (reference sequence). This CDR3 has 16 residues. Trimming removed 1 base from V and 5 bases from J; junction bases left unmatched: 4. The CDR3: CATSRAPSGREDTQYF. CDR3 bases: TGTGCCACCAGCAGAGCCCCTAGCGGGAGGGAAGATACGCAGTATTTT.

As regards this clone: An end of the junction does not agree with germline; a read error may underlie this. The rearrangement links TRBV7-7 to TRBJ2-5; perhaps TRBD2 as D (5 bases). The CDR3 extends over 14 amino acids. CDR1 is SSHAT, CDR2 FNYEAQ, per germline (reference sequence). CDR3 DNA sequence: TGTGCTAGCAGCCCCGACGGACGGGGTAAAGAGCAGTACTTC. As protein: CASSPDGRGKEQYF.

The chain links TRBV19 to TRBJ2-1; the D gene could be TRBD1 or TRBD2 (5 bases each). The V end was cut by 4 bases, the J end by 7 bases, with 11 bases between. The CDR3 extends over 13 amino acids. Germline V gene sequence: CDR1 LNHDA, CDR2 SQIVND (reference sequence). As DNA, the CDR3 is TGTGCCAGTAGTAGAGACTGGGGGAATGAGCAGTTCTTC. Translation gives CASSRDWGNEQFF.

Concerning this clone: At one end the junction does not follow the germline gene, possibly because of a read error. J is TRBJ2-7 and V is TRBV15; D gene uncertain. Germline loops: CDR1 LNHNV, CDR2 YYDKDF (reference sequence). The CDR3 has 13 residues. CDR3 sequence: CATSRALAYGQYF. The CDR3 region has the DNA TGTGCCACCAGCAGAGCGTTAGCCTACGGGCAGTACTTC.

This clone was detected a few times. The V call is TRBV19, the J call TRBJ2-7; 10 nucleotides align to TRBD2. V lost 3 bases to trimming and J lost 1 base; unmatched junction nucleotides: 3. This CDR3 contains 15 residues. CDR1 and CDR2 (germline): LNHDA, SQIVND (reference sequence). The CDR3 protein is CASSIEAGGSYEQYF. DNA of the CDR3: TGTGCCAGTAGTATCGAAGCGGGAGGGTCCTACGAGCAGTACTTC.

V usage is TRBV11-2 and J usage is TRBJ2-5; tentatively, D is TRBD1 (6 bases). In germline, CDR1 is SGHAT, CDR2 FQNNGV. V was pared by 7 bases and J by 5 bases, with 14 bases between. CDR3 size: 13 residues. DNA for the CDR3: TGTGCCAGCACCACGCCAGGGGAGGAGACCCAGTACTTC. The encoded protein is CASTTPGEETQYF. Using reference TRBV11-2 and TRBJ2-5 for the parts outside the CDR3, the full variable domain is EAGVAQSPRYKIIEKRQSVAFWCNPISGHATLYWYQQILGQGPKLLIQFQNNGVVDDSQLPKDRFSAERLKGVDSTLKIQPAKLEDSAVYLCASTTPGEETQYFGPGTRLLVL.

The chain has TRBV10-1 and TRBJ2-3, with 8 bases fitting TRBD1. The CDR3 extends over 15 amino acids. Germline values: CDR1 WNHNN, CDR2 SYGVQD (reference sequence). The junction had 5 bases not matched to a gene; V was cut back by 1 base and J by 5 bases. The CDR3, as DNA: TGCGCCAGCAGTGAGTTTACAGGGGGAATAGATACGCAGTATTTT. Its translation: CASSEFTGGIDTQYF.

The chain uses TRBV19 and TRBJ1-5; 11 bases line up with TRBD1. Unmatched junction bases numbered 3, after V lost 9 bases and J lost 5 bases. The CDR3 runs 13 residues. Germline loops: CDR1 LNHDA, CDR2 SQIVND (reference sequence). The CDR3 coding sequence is TGTGCCAGCCGGGACAGGGGGGATCAGCCCCAGCATTTT. Translating gives CASRDRGDQPQHF.

V usage is TRBV7-6 and J usage is TRBJ2-3; 9 bases map to TRBD1. The germline V gene has CDR1 SGHVS and CDR2 FNYEAQ. Trimming removed 5 bases from V and 4 bases from J; junction bases left unmatched: 4. The CDR3 is 14 amino acids. CDR3 DNA sequence: TGTGCCAGCAGCCGGACAGGGGCCCCAGATACGCAGTATTTT. This codes for CASSRTGAPDTQYF.

The CDR3 nucleotides are TGTGCCACCAGCAGAGATAAGGGATACAATCAGCCCCAGCATTTT. This gives the protein CATSRDKGYNQPQHF. The rearrangement uses TRBV15 and TRBJ1-5; no clear D gene. This CDR3 spans 15 amino acids. Trimming shortened V by 0 bases and J by 3 bases, and 9 bases separated the two germline ends. Germline CDR1 and CDR2: LNHNV and YYDKDF (reference sequence). Full variable domain (rest looked up from reference TRBV15 and TRBJ1-5): DAMVIQNPRYQVTQFGKPVTLSCSQTLNHNVMYWYQQKSSQAPKLLFHYYDKDFNNEADTPDNFQSRRPNTSFCFLDIRSPGLGDTAMYLCATSRDKGYNQPQHFGDGTRLSIL.

The rearrangement links TRBV5-6 to TRBJ2-7, with 10 positions matching TRBD2. V dropped 2 bases and J dropped 1; count of bases not matched to a gene: 3. This CDR3 spans 15 amino acids. The germline V gene encodes CDR1 SGHDT and CDR2 YYEEEE. CDR3 DNA: TGTGCCAGCAGCTTCGGGACTAGCGCTTCCTACGAGCAGTACTTC. It specifies CASSFGTSASYEQYF.

The chain uses TRBV5-1 and TRBJ2-1, with a possible D match to TRBD1 (6 bases). Germline CDR1 and CDR2: SGHRS and YFSETQ. V was pared by 3 bases and J by 9 bases, with 10 bases between. CDR3 length: 12 residues. The CDR3 nucleotides are TGCGCCAGCAGCTGGGACAATGCTGAGCAGTTCTTC. It codes for CASSWDNAEQFF.

The chain is built from TRBV6-4 and TRBJ2-5, with unresolved D. There are 13 residues in the CDR3. Trimming shortened V by 2 bases and J by 4 bases, and 8 bases separated the two germline ends. The germline V gene encodes CDR1 MRHNA and CDR2 SNTAGT. The CDR3 protein is CASSDAVGETQYF. In DNA form, the CDR3 reads TGTGCCAGCAGTGACGCAGTAGGAGAGACCCAGTACTTC.

The chain recombines TRBV5-4 with TRBJ2-1; D tentatively reads TRBD1 or TRBD2 (5 bases each). This CDR3 comprises 14 residues. V shed 1 base and J shed 5 bases, with 10 bases lying between them. Germline V gene sequence: CDR1 SGHNT, CDR2 YYREEE (reference sequence). The CDR3 protein is CASSLWDRHNEQFF. DNA for the CDR3: TGTGCCAGCAGCTTGTGGGACCGCCACAATGAGCAGTTCTTC.

The rearrangement links TRBV4-1 to TRBJ1-1; 8 nucleotides agree with TRBD1. The CDR3 contains 14 residues. Germline V lookup: CDR1 MGHRA, CDR2 YSYEKL. The junction had 5 bases not matched to a gene; V was cut back by 5 bases and J by 3 bases. The CDR3: CASSLQGEYTEAFF. CDR3 DNA sequence: TGCGCCAGCAGCTTACAGGGGGAGTACACTGAAGCTTTCTTT.

The J gene is TRBJ2-7, the V gene TRBV4-1; D not resolved. V was clipped by 6 bases and J by 2 bases, with 11 bases between them. The CDR3 is 13 residues long. Germline loops: CDR1 MGHRA, CDR2 YSYEKL. The CDR3 nucleotides read TGCGCCAGCAGTTTGAGTCAGGCCTACGAGCAGTACTTC. This translates into CASSLSQAYEQYF.

This rearrangement joins TRBV27 to TRBJ1-2, with 8 bases lining up with TRBD1. V lost 7 bases, J lost 4 bases, and 5 bases stayed unmatched. Germline CDR1 MNHEY, CDR2 SMNVEV (reference sequence). There are 13 residues in the CDR3. The CDR3 DNA is TGTGCCAGCATGGGTCAGGGGGCCTATGGCTACACCTTC. Its translation is CASMGQGAYGYTF.

This sequence joins TRBV29-1 and TRBJ2-1; possibly TRBD2 for D (6 bases). The germline gives CDR1 SQVTM, CDR2 ANQGSEA. The CDR3 is 14 amino acids. V lost 6 bases and J 7 bases, leaving 19 bases between the germline ends. CDR3 loop: CSVGSGPIGNEQFF. The CDR3 DNA reads as TGCAGCGTAGGTAGCGGTCCAATAGGAAATGAGCAGTTCTTC.

This chain links TRBV7-8 with TRBJ1-4, with TRBD1 identical over 8 bases. V lost 4 bases to trimming and J lost 5 bases; unmatched junction nucleotides: 3. The germline V gene has CDR1 SGHVS and CDR2 FQNEAQ. CDR3 size: 14 residues. CDR3 sequence: CASSSTGANEKLFF. CDR3 coding DNA: TGTGCCAGCAGCTCGACAGGGGCAAATGAAAAACTGTTTTTT. The entire variable domain, with the rest obtained from reference TRBV7-8 and TRBJ1-4, is as follows: GAGVSQSPRYKVAKRGQDVALRCDPISGHVSLFWYQQALGQGPEFLTYFQNEAQLDKSGLPSDRFFAERPEGSVSTLKIQRTQQEDSAVYLCASSSTGANEKLFFGSGTQLSVL.

The chain couples TRBV18 to TRBJ2-7; D call uncertain. Germline CDR1 and CDR2: KGHSH and LQKENI. This CDR3 contains 16 residues. V dropped 3 bases and J dropped 0 bases, with 15 bases sitting between them. CDR3 in DNA: TGTGCCAGCTCACCCGATGGCGCGGTTCGCTCCTACGAGCAGTACTTC. It encodes CASSPDGAVRSYEQYF.

The V and J genes are TRBV19 and TRBJ1-1; D is possibly TRBD1 (5 bases). CDR3 length: 13 residues. Germline values: CDR1 LNHDA, CDR2 SQIVND (reference sequence). The CDR3 nucleotides read TGTGCTAGTGCAAGCGGAGGGGTGACTGAAGCTTTCTTT. The encoded protein is CASASGGVTEAFF. Full variable domain (remainder filled in from reference TRBV19 and TRBJ1-1): DGGITQSPKYLFRKEGQNVTLSCEQNLNHDAMYWYRQDPGQGLRLIYYSQIVNDFQKGDIAEGYSVSREKKESFPLTVTSAQKNPTAFYLCASASGGVTEAFFGQGTRLTVV.

The gene calls are TRBV18 and TRBJ2-2; no firm D call. The germline CDR1 and CDR2 sequences are KGHSH and LQKENI. V was cut by 0 bases and J by 1 base, with 3 bases left in between. The CDR3 covers 14 residues. The CDR3, as DNA: TGTGCCAGCTCACCACCTCAGAACACCGGGGAGCTGTTTTTT. Its translation is CASSPPQNTGELFF.

This clone turned up a few times. The rearrangement joins TRBV15 to TRBJ2-3, with D possibly matching TRBD1 (6 bases). Germline values: CDR1 LNHNV, CDR2 YYDKDF (reference sequence). Trimming removed 5 bases from V and 0 bases from J, with 18 bases in between. The CDR3 totals 17 residues. The CDR3 DNA reads as TGTGCCACCAGCGGAACCGGGACATCCTTTAGCACAGATACGCAGTATTTT. Its protein product is CATSGTGTSFSTDTQYF. Combining the CDR3 with reference TRBV15 and TRBJ2-3 gives the whole variable domain DAMVIQNPRYQVTQFGKPVTLSCSQTLNHNVMYWYQQKSSQAPKLLFHYYDKDFNNEADTPDNFQSRRPNTSFCFLDIRSPGLGDTAMYLCATSGTGTSFSTDTQYFGPGTRLTVL.

V gene TRBV10-3 combines with J gene TRBJ2-1; 8 nucleotides agree with TRBD2. The CDR3 totals 13 residues. The V gene's germline CDR1 is ENHRY and CDR2 SYGVKD. J was trimmed by 5 bases and V by 11 bases; bases with no gene match: 8. In DNA form, the CDR3 reads TGTGCCGTGAAGACTAGCGAGGACAATGAGCAGTTCTTC. As protein: CAVKTSEDNEQFF.

This clone came up once. The gene calls are TRBV29-1 and TRBJ1-1; tentative D call: TRBD1 (6 bases). This CDR3 region has 13 residues. Germline loops: CDR1 SQVTM, CDR2 ANQGSEA. The V and J ends lost 3 bases and 5 bases respectively, with 13 bases between them. The CDR3 DNA reads TGCAGCGTTGACCGGCAGGGGTGGACTGAAGCTTTCTTT. It translates to CSVDRQGWTEAFF.

The rearrangement joins TRBV19 to TRBJ2-7, with 7 bases that match TRBD1. Per germline, CDR1 LNHDA and CDR2 SQIVND (reference sequence). Trimming at V came to 3 bases and at J to 0 bases, leaving 2 bases not matched to a gene. CDR3 length equals 14 residues. The CDR3 DNA reads as TGTGCCAGTAGTATCGGGACAGCCTCCTACGAGCAGTACTTC. Protein: CASSIGTASYEQYF.